This T cell receptor beta chain was sequenced in a study of post-analysis software for immune sequencing data. Presence of unique molecular identifiers characterized the TCR beta cDNA libraries. TCRdb reprocessed the PCR reads with MiXCR, giving one entry per CDR3 protein. Found here are hundreds of thousands of distinct CDR3 sequences, about 40% of them singletons; the top ten hold under 2%. The source is a girl aged 5 to 17 with multiple sclerosis. Specimen: blood.

The CDR3 reads CSALYGENTGELFF. In DNA, the CDR3 is TGCAGTGCTCTATACGGGGAGAACACCGGGGAGCTGTTTTTT. The rearrangement joins TRBV20-1 to TRBJ2-2; tentative D call: TRBD2 (5 bases). Trimming removed 5 bases at V and 1 base at J, with 11 bases between. This CDR3 region has 14 residues. CDR1 is DFQATT, CDR2 SNEGSKA, per germline (reference sequence).